These 21 T cell receptor beta chains came from one sample sequenced in a study of identical twins. TCRdb reprocessed the 5' RACE reads via MiXCR and lists one record per CDR3 protein. The sample has about 530,000 distinct CDR3 sequences, about 16% seen once. These data also formed part of another study, on yellow fever vaccine responses in identical twins.

The material sequenced was CD4+ T cells sorted from blood. The receptor source for this set is a woman aged 18-35 years in good health.

This clonotype was seen at least ten times. The chain has TRBV21-1 and TRBJ2-7. TRBV21-1 is a recognized pseudogene. CDR3 length: 15 amino acids. DNA for the CDR3: TGTGCCAGCAGCAAAGCCCTGGGCAACTCCTACGAGCGGTACGTC. It is translated as CASSKALGNSYERYV.

This clonotype was seen only a few times. V usage is TRBV28 and J usage is TRBJ2-3, with TRBD1 matching 8 bases. The CDR3 length is 15 residues. CDR1 MDHEN and CDR2 SYDVKM come from the germline V gene. With V trimmed by 3 bases and J by 6 bases, 8 bases remained unmatched. CDR3 sequence: CASSFPRGQVDTQYF. The CDR3 nucleotides read TGTGCCAGCAGTTTTCCCAGGGGGCAGGTGGATACGCAGTATTTT.

The chain employs TRBV2 and TRBJ2-3; 13 positions match TRBD2. The CDR3 runs 16 residues. Germline CDR1 is SNHLY and CDR2 is FYNNEI. The V segment lost 8 bases and the J segment 6 bases; nucleotides outside the gene matches: 11. CDR3 in DNA: TGTGCCAGCCTTCGTCGGACTAGCGGGAGTGGGGATACGCAGTATTTT. Translation: CASLRRTSGSGDTQYF.

In this sample, this clonotype turned up a few times. The chain couples TRBV20-1 to TRBJ2-1; 10 bases agree with TRBD2. The CDR3 totals 15 residues. Germline CDR1 is DFQATT and CDR2 is SNEGSKA (reference sequence). With V trimmed by 2 bases and J by 6 bases, 7 bases remained unmatched. For the CDR3, the DNA is TGCAGTGCTAGAAAATTAGCGGGAGGAATCAATGAGCAGTTCTTC. Translated, it gives CSARKLAGGINEQFF.

The chain carries TRBV5-1 and TRBJ2-1; tentative D call: TRBD2 (5 bases). Germline CDR1 SGHRS, CDR2 YFSETQ. There are 13 residues in the CDR3. V was clipped by 1 base and J by 8 bases, with 10 bases between them. CDR3: CASSLPSIDEQFF. The DNA for the CDR3 is TGCGCCAGCAGCTTGCCTAGCATCGATGAGCAGTTCTTC.

The V call is TRBV9, the J call TRBJ2-1; 14 bases are shared with TRBD2. V trimming: 3 bases; J trimming: 8 bases; junction bases outside the gene matches: 10. The CDR3 extends over 17 amino acids. Germline V gives CDR1 SGDLS, CDR2 YYNGEE. The CDR3 DNA reads TGTGCCAGCAGCGCACAACCGGGACTAGCGGGGGTTGATGAGCAGTTCTTC. This encodes CASSAQPGLAGVDEQFF.

This clonotype was seen a handful of times. The chain links TRBV29-1 to TRBJ2-5; 9 bases map to TRBD1. Germline assignment: CDR1 SQVTM and CDR2 ANQGSEA. Trimming removed 8 bases from V and 4 bases from J; junction bases left unmatched: 14. The CDR3 length is 15 residues. DNA of the CDR3: TGCAGCACCCGCCCGGGACAGGGAGGCCGAGAGACCCAGTACTTC. This sequence encodes CSTRPGQGGRETQYF.

The chain carries TRBV6-1 and TRBJ2-7; 8 nucleotides align to TRBD1. Losses at the gene ends were 5 bases for V and 4 bases for J; bases not matched to a gene: 10. The germline V gene has CDR1 MNHNS and CDR2 SASEGT. The CDR3 extends over 15 amino acids. The chain's CDR3 is CASSRPSGGWYEQYF. The CDR3 bases are TGTGCCAGCAGTCGCCCGTCAGGGGGCTGGTACGAGCAGTACTTC.

The chain employs TRBV10-3 and TRBJ2-1, with 10 bases lining up with TRBD1. CDR3 length: 16 amino acids. The ends lost 3 bases at V and 3 bases at J; junction bases unmatched: 5. Germline loops: CDR1 ENHRY, CDR2 SYGVKD. CDR3: CAISEPGQGNYNEQFF. The CDR3 region has the DNA TGTGCCATCAGTGAACCGGGACAGGGGAACTACAATGAGCAGTTCTTC.

This clonotype has just a few counts. This chain links TRBV12-3 or TRBV12-4 with TRBJ1-4; D is unresolved. The germline V and J ends were trimmed by 7 bases and 4 bases, with 19 bases remaining between them. The CDR3 is 16 residues long. The CDR3 region has the DNA TGTGCCAGCACCCCCCACGCTGGGTTGATTAATGAAAAACTGTTTTTT. Residues: CASTPHAGLINEKLFF.

This clonotype was counted between two and nine times. The rearrangement links TRBV9 to TRBJ2-1; D remains unclear. The length of the CDR3 is 16 residues. Per the germline V gene, CDR1 is SGDLS and CDR2 is YYNGEE. The ends were cut back, 5 bases at V and 0 bases at J, with 15 bases in the middle. For the CDR3, the DNA is TGTGCCAGCAGAGTCGCAGAACAGACCTCCTACAATGAGCAGTTCTTC. Translation gives CASRVAEQTSYNEQFF.

The chain carries TRBV5-1 and TRBJ2-5, with 8 bases identical to TRBD1. The CDR3 contains 14 residues. The trim removed 3 bases at V and 2 bases at J, leaving 3 bases unmatched. CDR1 and CDR2 from the germline V gene are SGHRS and YFSETQ. This CDR3 reads CASSSRTGQETQYF. DNA of the CDR3: TGCGCCAGCAGCTCACGGACAGGGCAAGAGACCCAGTACTTC.

The table lists this clonotype with many counts. The rearrangement joins TRBV29-1 to TRBJ2-3; the match to TRBD1 covers 9 bases. The trim removed 6 bases at V and 2 bases at J, leaving 6 bases unmatched. This CDR3 comprises 14 residues. Germline-derived CDR1 and CDR2 are SQVTM and ANQGSEA. CDR3 sequence reads: CSVTGTGYTDTQYF. The CDR3 DNA is TGCAGCGTAACCGGGACAGGGTACACAGATACGCAGTATTTT.

The chain combines TRBV12-3 or TRBV12-4 with TRBJ2-7, with 11 bases that match TRBD1. The length of the CDR3 is 14 residues. V lost 10 bases and J lost 3; bases outside the gene matches: 8. CDR3 DNA sequence: TGTGCCACCATGTCCGGGACAGGGGGCTACGAGCAGTACTTC. The encoded protein is CATMSGTGGYEQYF.

The chain combines TRBV12-3 or TRBV12-4 with TRBJ1-5; no clear D. Between the trimmed V and J ends, which lost 3 bases and 3 bases, there was a span of 9 bases. The CDR3 is made up of 14 amino acids. CDR3 in DNA: TGTGCCAGCAGTTTCTCGACACCCAATCAGCCCCAGCATTTT. Its translation is CASSFSTPNQPQHF.

The J gene is TRBJ2-1, the V gene TRBV14, with 7 bases fitting TRBD2. Germline CDR1 reads SGHDN; CDR2 reads FVKESK. There are 16 residues in the CDR3. J lost 3 bases, V lost 4 bases, and 9 bases had no gene match. The CDR3 sequence is CASSRGAGVFYNEQFF. The CDR3 region has the DNA TGTGCCAGCAGCCGGGGTGCGGGGGTATTCTACAATGAGCAGTTCTTC.

The CDR3 loop reads CASSESIIGELFF. The CDR3 DNA follows: TGTGCCAGCAGTGAGTCGATTATCGGGGAGCTGTTTTTT. This chain connects TRBV2 to TRBJ2-2; no clear D. The V end lost 3 bases, the J end lost 7 bases, and 9 bases lay between the germline ends. Germline CDR1 is SNHLY and CDR2 is FYNNEI. The CDR3 length is 13 residues.

J is TRBJ1-5 and V is TRBV3-1; D uncertain. The V and J ends lost 1 base and 6 bases respectively, with 13 bases between them. The CDR3 consists of 15 residues. The germline V gene encodes CDR1 LGHDT and CDR2 YNNKEL (reference sequence). The CDR3 sequence is CASSQGAREIQPQHF. The CDR3 nucleotides read TGTGCCAGCAGCCAAGGGGCGAGGGAGATTCAGCCCCAGCATTTT.

Only a few counts were recorded for this clonotype. The rearrangement uses TRBV6-5 and TRBJ1-3, with D tentatively TRBD1 (6 bases). This CDR3 spans 17 amino acids. Between the trimmed V and J ends, which lost 2 bases and 0 bases, there was a span of 14 bases. Per the germline V gene, CDR1 is MNHEY and CDR2 is SVGAGI. Here the CDR3 DNA reads TGTGCCAGCAGTTACGGAGTTGGGGACAACTCTGGAAACACCATATATTTT. It translates to CASSYGVGDNSGNTIYF.

Only a few counts were recorded for this clonotype. The chain joins TRBV24-1 to TRBJ2-3; 11 nucleotides align to TRBD2. The CDR3 is made up of 13 amino acids. CDR1 and CDR2 (germline): KGHDR, SFDVKD. Germline trimming cut 11 bases from V and 2 bases from J; bases unmatched to any gene: 2. CDR3 in amino acids: CAISGRATDTQYF. CDR3 DNA: TGTGCCATTAGCGGGAGGGCCACAGATACGCAGTATTTT.

This clonotype showed up just a few times. The gene calls are TRBV11-2 and TRBJ2-7; TRBD1 aligns across 7 bases. CDR3 length equals 15 residues. The ends lost 5 bases at V and 1 base at J; junction bases unmatched: 8. Germline CDR1 and CDR2: SGHAT and FQNNGV. The DNA of the CDR3 is TGTGCCAGCAGCCCAGCCGGGACAGCTTCCTACGAGCAGTACTTC. Its translation is CASSPAGTASYEQYF.